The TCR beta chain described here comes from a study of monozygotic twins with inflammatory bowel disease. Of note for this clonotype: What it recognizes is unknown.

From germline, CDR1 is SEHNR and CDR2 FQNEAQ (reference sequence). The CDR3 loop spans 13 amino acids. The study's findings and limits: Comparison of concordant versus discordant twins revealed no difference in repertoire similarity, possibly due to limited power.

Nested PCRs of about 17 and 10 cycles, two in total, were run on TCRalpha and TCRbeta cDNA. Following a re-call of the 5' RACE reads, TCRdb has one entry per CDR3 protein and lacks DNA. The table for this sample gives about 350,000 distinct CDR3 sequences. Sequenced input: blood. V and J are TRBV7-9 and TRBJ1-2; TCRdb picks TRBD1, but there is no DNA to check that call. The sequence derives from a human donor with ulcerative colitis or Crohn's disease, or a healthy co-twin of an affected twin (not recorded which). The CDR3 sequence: CASSLGGSDGYTF.